The source of this T cell receptor beta chain is a study of shared clonotypes between healthy human individuals. Study-wide context: Three plates were used per donor for CD4 naive, three for CD4 memory, two for CD8 naive and one for CD8 memory.

The table came from immunoSEQ multiplex PCR; TCRdb's copy has only in-frame clones and leaves some out. This table has under 600,000 clones, approximately 95% appearing once. The CDR3 consists of 14 residues. Trimming shortened V by 4 bases and J by 4 bases, and 14 bases separated the two germline ends. Looked up from germline, CDR1 is SGHDN and CDR2 is FVKESK. The sample was naive CD4+ T cells sorted from blood. Subset meaning: CD45RA+ positively selected. The origin of this receptor is a woman younger than 45 in good health. The rearrangement links TRBV14 to TRBJ2-7; D unresolved. CDR3 sequence: CASSLFSGRYEQYF. The DNA for the CDR3 is TGTGCCAGCAGCCTTTTCTCGGGCCGTTACGAGCAGTACTTC.